The rows below give T cell receptor beta chains drawn from one sample of a study of shared T cell receptors in the human thymus. Measured with immunoSEQ multiplex PCR; TCRdb has only the in-frame clones, and not every one. The sample lists under 850,000 clones, approximately 87% occurring once. Another study also made use of these data, one on human thymus T cells.

The sequenced sample consisted of thymocytes. The receptors stem from a boy in the first two years of life with a congenital heart defect. Both conserved end residues are part of each CDR3. A D gene is named only where the DNA matches it firmly. For some rows the clone size is stated as once, few or many, or as a class when expanded; others skip it.

d_call,v_call,clone_size,j_call,cdr3_nt,cdr3_aa
TRBD1,TRBV5-6,-,TRBJ1-4,TGTGCCAGCAGCTTGGGCAGGGGGCAAGGGGCGACTAATGAAAAACTGTTTTTT,CASSLGRGQGATNEKLFF
-,TRBV4-2,once,TRBJ1-5,TGTGCCAGCAGCCAAGGGTCAAAGGGGAGCAATCAGCCCCAGCATTTT,CASSQGSKGSNQPQHF
-,TRBV15,-,TRBJ2-3,TGTGCCACCAGCAGAGAAGACAGGAGCTGGACAGATACGCAGTATTTT,CATSREDRSWTDTQYF
TRBD1,TRBV9,-,TRBJ2-2,TGTGCCAGCAGCGTCACCGGGACAGGGGGCGGGGAGCTGTTTTTT,CASSVTGTGGGELFF
-,TRBV4-3,few,TRBJ2-5,TGCGCCAGCAGCCAAGTGTGGCTCCCGGAGTACCAAGAGACCCAGTACTTC,CASSQVWLPEYQETQYF
TRBD2,TRBV10-2,-,TRBJ2-7,TGCGCCAGCAGTGACCCGACTAGCGGGAGGGCCTACGAGCAGTACTTC,CASSDPTSGRAYEQYF
TRBD1,TRBV5-6,-,TRBJ1-6,TGTGCCAGCAGCAAGCGTGGGTGGCCGGACAGGGAAGTACCTTCACCCCTCCACTTT,CASSKRGWPDREVPSPLHF
-,TRBV18,-,TRBJ1-5,TGTGCCAGCTCACCAACGGGAAATCAGCCCCAGCATTTT,CASSPTGNQPQHF
-,TRBV7-2,-,TRBJ2-7,TGTGCCAGCAGCTTGCGGGATTCCTACGAGCAGTACTTC,CASSLRDSYEQYF
-,TRBV5-6,once,TRBJ1-1,TGTGCCAGCAGCTATGGGCAGGGCCTATTGAACACTGAAGCTTTCTTT,CASSYGQGLLNTEAFF
-,TRBV11-2,-,TRBJ1-1,TGTGCCAGCAGCCTCCCCGGGATCTGGGGAGCTTTCTTT,CASSLPGIWGAFF
TRBD2,TRBV10-2,-,TRBJ2-7,TGCGCCAGCAGGAATGGGCGGGAGGCGCCCTACGAGCAGTACTTC,CASRNGREAPYEQYF
TRBD2,TRBV2,-,TRBJ2-7,TGTGCCAGCAGTGCGGGACTAGCGGAAAACCAAGAGCAGTACTTC,CASSAGLAENQEQYF
TRBD1,TRBV7-6,-,TRBJ1-1,TGTGCCAGCAGCTCAGGGGGCCTGCACACTGAAGCTTTCTTT,CASSSGGLHTEAFF
TRBD1,TRBV29-1,-,TRBJ1-4,TGCAGCGCTGGGACAGGGGTGACTAATGAAAAACTGTTTTTT,CSAGTGVTNEKLFF
TRBD1,TRBV2,-,TRBJ1-3,TGTGCCAGCAGTAAGACAGGGGCTGCGGGAAACACCATATATTTT,CASSKTGAAGNTIYF
TRBD2,TRBV28,-,TRBJ2-7,TGTGCCCCCTGGGCGGGACTAGCGGACGAGCAGTACTTC,CAPWAGLADEQYF
TRBD1,TRBV7-2,-,TRBJ1-5,TGTGCCAGCAGCTTAGCGCGGACAGGGTGGATGAACAATCAGCCCCAGCATTTT,CASSLARTGWMNNQPQHF
-,TRBV2,-,TRBJ2-1,TGTGCCAGCAGTGCCCCGGCAGGGGCGCCTTACAATGAGCAGTTCTTC,CASSAPAGAPYNEQFF
-,TRBV5-8,-,TRBJ2-3,TGTGCCAGCAGCTTGCGGGAACGGGATACGCAGTATTTT,CASSLRERDTQYF
TRBD1,TRBV27,-,TRBJ2-7,TGTGCCAGCAGATCTCAAAGTTCTTGGGACAGACCTGCCTACGAGCAGTACTTC,CASRSQSSWDRPAYEQYF
-,TRBV2,-,TRBJ2-4,TGTGCCAGCAGATCACCCCCGGGTCCGAGAAACATTCAGTACTTC,CASRSPPGPRNIQYF
-,TRBV27,once,TRBJ2-7,TGTGCCAGCAGTTTATCGAGAGCTAACGAGCAGTACTTC,CASSLSRANEQYF
TRBD1,TRBV28,-,TRBJ2-5,TGTGCCAGCACTTACCCCGACAGGGAAGGAGAGACCCAGTACTTC,CASTYPDREGETQYF
TRBD1,TRBV6-5,-,TRBJ1-2,TGTGCCAGCAGTCCGAGGGACAGGGGGGACTATGGCTACACCTTC,CASSPRDRGDYGYTF
-,TRBV7-2,-,TRBJ2-3,TGTGCCAGCAGGCAGGGTGGTAGTCCCAGGGATACGCAGTATTTT,CASRQGGSPRDTQYF
-,TRBV28,-,TRBJ1-5,TGTGCCAGCAGTTTGACAACCCATCAGCCCCAGCATTTT,CASSLTTHQPQHF
TRBD2,TRBV4-1,few,TRBJ2-1,TGCGCCAGCAGCCAAGACCTAGCGGACTTCTCGAGTGGTGAGCAGTTCTTC,CASSQDLADFSSGEQFF
TRBD1,TRBV7-9,-,TRBJ1-2,TGTGCCAGCAGCCCATACAGGGGGCCGGACTATGGCTACACCTTC,CASSPYRGPDYGYTF
-,TRBV18,-,TRBJ2-2,TGTGCCAGCTCACCAACATTCTCAGACGGGGAGCTGTTTTTT,CASSPTFSDGELFF
TRBD1,TRBV27,-,TRBJ1-1,TGTGCCAGCAGTTTACGCGGGACAGGGAGGAACACTGAAGCTTTCTTT,CASSLRGTGRNTEAFF
-,TRBV5-4,-,TRBJ2-3,TGTGCCAGCAGCTTGTTGCGGGAACCCACAGATACGCAGTATTTT,CASSLLREPTDTQYF
TRBD2,TRBV6-5,-,TRBJ2-7,TGTGCCAGCAGTTACCCCGCGGGAGAGGTTTACGAGCAGTACTTC,CASSYPAGEVYEQYF
TRBD2,TRBV18,-,TRBJ2-1,TGTGCCAGCTCCCATGGGACTAGCGGGGACAATGAGCAGTTCTTC,CASSHGTSGDNEQFF
-,TRBV7-9,-,TRBJ1-1,TGTGCCAGCAGCCCAGGGTTGAACACTGAAGCTTTCTTT,CASSPGLNTEAFF
-,TRBV14,-,TRBJ2-1,TGTGCCAGCAGCCAGCGAGGTGGCATAAGCGATGAGCAGTTCTTC,CASSQRGGISDEQFF
TRBD1,TRBV5-8,-,TRBJ1-2,TGTGCCAGCAGCTTCCCCGGACAGGGCCCTGGCTACACCTTC,CASSFPGQGPGYTF
TRBD2,TRBV4-3,-,TRBJ2-5,TGCGCCAGCAGCCAGGCAAAACCGGGACTAGCGGAGTCACAAGAGACCCAGTACTTC,CASSQAKPGLAESQETQYF
-,TRBV4-3,-,TRBJ2-5,TGCGCCAGCAGCCAACGTGGCTACCAAGAGACCCAGTACTTC,CASSQRGYQETQYF
-,TRBV28,-,TRBJ2-7,TGTGCCAGCAGTTTAAGCGGCGAGCAGTACTTC,CASSLSGEQYF
TRBD2,TRBV18,-,TRBJ2-3,TGTGCCAGCTCACCGGACGACGGACTAGCGTCAGATACGCAGTATTTT,CASSPDDGLASDTQYF
TRBD2,TRBV5-1,-,TRBJ2-7,TGCGCCAGCAGCCTGGGGACTAGCGGGAGACGCTCCTACGAGCAGTACTTC,CASSLGTSGRRSYEQYF
TRBD2,TRBV27,-,TRBJ2-5,TGTGCCAGCAGTTTTAGCGGCGGGAGAGTGGTAGAGACCCAGTACTTC,CASSFSGGRVVETQYF
-,TRBV6-1,-,TRBJ1-1,TGTGCCAGCAGTGAATCTTCTTTTTGGGGGACTCTAGGGAGGACTGAAGCTTTCTTT,CASSESSFWGTLGRTEAFF
TRBD2,TRBV7-8,-,TRBJ2-7,TGTGCCAGCAGCTTACCAGCGGGAGTGGTCTACGAGCAGTACTTC,CASSLPAGVVYEQYF
TRBD1,TRBV7-3,-,TRBJ1-1,TGTGCCAGCAGCTTAAAGGGGAACAGGGGGCAAAACACTGAAGCTTTCTTT,CASSLKGNRGQNTEAFF
-,TRBV7-2,-,TRBJ2-7,TGTGCCAGCAGCTTAGTGTTCCAGGGTTGTACCTACGAGCAGTACTTC,CASSLVFQGCTYEQYF
TRBD2,TRBV27,-,TRBJ2-1,TGTGCCAGCAGTTTCCGCCCTGGGACTAGCGGGGAGCCTGAGCAGTTCTTC,CASSFRPGTSGEPEQFF
-,TRBV5-4,few,TRBJ1-4,TGTGCCAGCAGCTCGGACAGACGAGGGGAAAAACTGTTTTTT,CASSSDRRGEKLFF
TRBD2,TRBV19,-,TRBJ2-2,TGTGCCAGTAACGGAGGGACTAGCGGGAGAGATGCCACCGGGGAGCTGTTTTTT,CASNGGTSGRDATGELFF
-,TRBV28,few,TRBJ1-2,TGTGCCAGCAGTTTCACGGGGAGGGATGGCTACACCTTC,CASSFTGRDGYTF
TRBD1,TRBV10-2,-,TRBJ2-7,TGCGCCAGCGAAAAAGCCGGGACAGTACCCTACGAGCAGTACTTC,CASEKAGTVPYEQYF
TRBD1,TRBV11-2,-,TRBJ2-7,TGTGCCAGCAGATCTGACGGGACAGTCCCCGAGCAGTACTTC,CASRSDGTVPEQYF
-,TRBV7-9,-,TRBJ1-1,TGTGCCAGCAGCAGATGGACAGTGAACACTGAAGCTTTCTTT,CASSRWTVNTEAFF
TRBD2,TRBV15,-,TRBJ2-6,TGTGCCGCCAGCGGAGGGCTAGCGGGAGAATCTGGGGCCAACGTCCTGACTTTC,CAASGGLAGESGANVLTF
-,TRBV28,-,TRBJ2-4,TGTGCCAGCAGTTTTCCGAGGGGGGGCAGAAAAAACATTCAGTACTTC,CASSFPRGGRKNIQYF
TRBD2,TRBV14,-,TRBJ2-4,TGTGCCAGCAGCCAAGAGGGGGAGGGAGCCAAAAACATTCAGTACTTC,CASSQEGEGAKNIQYF